The 10 T cell receptor beta chains below were found in one sample sequenced in a study of shared clonotypes between healthy human individuals. The repertoire was sequenced with immunoSEQ multiplex PCR; TCRdb's copy has only in-frame clones and lacks some. Of some 1,600,000 clones in the sample, under 99% were seen once. The sequencing sample was made of naive CD4+ T cells sorted from blood. As to subset: CD45RA+ positively selected. These receptor sequences come from a man aged 30 to 39 in good health.

In regard to this clone: The same CDR3 arises from other DNA sequences in this sample as well. V is TRBV18 and J is TRBJ1-3; TRBD1 agrees at 9 bases. V dropped 3 bases and J dropped 4; count of bases not matched to a gene: 4. The V gene's germline CDR1 is KGHSH and CDR2 LQKENI. This CDR3 region has 15 residues. CDR3 DNA: TGTGCCAGCTCACCGGGGACAGGGACGGGAAACACCATATATTTT. Translation gives CASSPGTGTGNTIYF.

With respect to this clone: Other DNA sequences within the sample encode an identical CDR3. This sequence joins TRBV11-2 and TRBJ2-3; unclear D gene. V lost 5 bases to trimming and J lost 0 bases, with 3 bases between them. CDR1 is SGHAT, CDR2 FQNNGV, per germline. The CDR3 consists of 12 residues. CDR3: CASSPSTDTQYF. CDR3 bases: TGTGCCAGCAGCCCGAGCACAGATACGCAGTATTTT.

The rearrangement uses TRBV7-9 and TRBJ2-5; D may match TRBD1 or TRBD2 (5 bases each). Deletions cut 1 base from V and 0 bases from J, with 18 bases between. The CDR3 consists of 18 residues. Per germline, CDR1 SEHNR and CDR2 FQNEAQ (reference sequence). CDR3 bases: TGTGCCAGCAGCTTAGGAAGCGGACATCCGTCGTACCAAGAGACCCAGTACTTC. Translation gives CASSLGSGHPSYQETQYF.

J is TRBJ2-7 and V is TRBV30; D possibly corresponds to TRBD2 (6 bases). Germline-derived CDR1 and CDR2 are GTSNPN and SVGIG (reference sequence). V lost 3 bases to trimming and J lost 2 bases, with 11 bases between them. CDR3 length equals 13 residues. The CDR3 sequence: CAWSGRGTYEQYF. The CDR3, as DNA: TGTGCCTGGAGCGGGAGAGGCACCTACGAGCAGTACTTC.

This chain uses TRBV29-1 with TRBJ2-1; D not certain. V lost 8 bases, J lost 6 bases, and 8 bases lay in between. From germline, CDR1 is SQVTM and CDR2 ANQGSEA. The CDR3 is 10 residues long. The CDR3 DNA sequence: TGCAGCCTCGGAAGCAATGAGCAGTTCTTC. This sequence encodes CSLGSNEQFF.

The rearrangement uses TRBV9 and TRBJ2-3, with 8 nucleotides matching TRBD2. V gave up 4 bases and J gave up 4 bases; unmatched junction bases: 14. Per germline, CDR1 SGDLS and CDR2 YYNGEE. The CDR3 is 17 amino acids. This chain's CDR3 is CASSSGEGGRFADTQYF. The CDR3 coding sequence is TGTGCCAGCAGCTCAGGAGAGGGCGGGAGGTTCGCAGATACGCAGTATTTT. Using reference TRBV9 and TRBJ2-3 for the parts outside the CDR3, the full variable domain is DSGVTQTPKHLITATGQRVTLRCSPRSGDLSVYWYQQSLDQGLQFLIQYYNGEERAKGNILERFSAQQFPDLHSELNLSSLELGDSALYFCASSSGEGGRFADTQYFGPGTRLTVL.

The V gene is TRBV5-1, the J gene TRBJ2-1; D tentatively reads TRBD1 or TRBD2 (6 bases each). The V end was cut by 0 bases, the J end by 7 bases, with 14 bases between. The CDR3 spans 15 residues. The germline V gene has CDR1 SGHRS and CDR2 YFSETQ. CDR3 sequence: CASSLVWGAENEQFF. Here the CDR3 DNA reads TGCGCCAGCAGCTTGGTGTGGGGGGCAGAGAATGAGCAGTTCTTC.

The chain carries TRBV5-4 and TRBJ2-1, with D maybe TRBD2 (7 bases). Deletions cut 2 bases from V and 2 bases from J, with 14 bases between. Germline V gives CDR1 SGHNT, CDR2 YYREEE (reference sequence). The CDR3 has 16 amino acids. The CDR3 loop is CASSFLGGGTYNEQFF. The DNA of the CDR3 is TGTGCCAGCAGCTTCCTTGGGGGGGGCACCTACAATGAGCAGTTCTTC.

On this clone: The same CDR3 arises from other DNA sequences in this sample as well. V is TRBV6-1 and J is TRBJ2-7; no firm D call. Germline V CDR1 and CDR2: MNHNS, SASEGT. The V and J ends lost 0 bases and 3 bases respectively, with 9 bases between them. This CDR3 is 14 amino acids long. CDR3 nucleotides: TGTGCCAGCAGTGAAGCGCGAGTAGGCTACGAGCAGTACTTC. It yields the protein CASSEARVGYEQYF.

The chain links TRBV5-1 to TRBJ2-2; the D gene is possibly TRBD1 (6 bases). V lost 4 bases and J lost 2, with 12 bases in between. In germline, CDR1 is SGHRS, CDR2 YFSETQ. The CDR3 is 15 residues long. CDR3 nucleotide sequence: TGCGCCAGCAGCGGGAGACAGGTCAACACCGGGGAGCTGTTTTTT. Encoded protein: CASSGRQVNTGELFF. The complete variable domain, with remaining parts taken from reference TRBV5-1 and TRBJ2-2, reads KAGVTQTPRYLIKTRGQQVTLSCSPISGHRSVSWYQQTPGQGLQFLFEYFSETQRNKGNFPGRFSGRQFSNSRSEMNVSTLELGDSALYLCASSGRQVNTGELFFGEGSRLTVL.